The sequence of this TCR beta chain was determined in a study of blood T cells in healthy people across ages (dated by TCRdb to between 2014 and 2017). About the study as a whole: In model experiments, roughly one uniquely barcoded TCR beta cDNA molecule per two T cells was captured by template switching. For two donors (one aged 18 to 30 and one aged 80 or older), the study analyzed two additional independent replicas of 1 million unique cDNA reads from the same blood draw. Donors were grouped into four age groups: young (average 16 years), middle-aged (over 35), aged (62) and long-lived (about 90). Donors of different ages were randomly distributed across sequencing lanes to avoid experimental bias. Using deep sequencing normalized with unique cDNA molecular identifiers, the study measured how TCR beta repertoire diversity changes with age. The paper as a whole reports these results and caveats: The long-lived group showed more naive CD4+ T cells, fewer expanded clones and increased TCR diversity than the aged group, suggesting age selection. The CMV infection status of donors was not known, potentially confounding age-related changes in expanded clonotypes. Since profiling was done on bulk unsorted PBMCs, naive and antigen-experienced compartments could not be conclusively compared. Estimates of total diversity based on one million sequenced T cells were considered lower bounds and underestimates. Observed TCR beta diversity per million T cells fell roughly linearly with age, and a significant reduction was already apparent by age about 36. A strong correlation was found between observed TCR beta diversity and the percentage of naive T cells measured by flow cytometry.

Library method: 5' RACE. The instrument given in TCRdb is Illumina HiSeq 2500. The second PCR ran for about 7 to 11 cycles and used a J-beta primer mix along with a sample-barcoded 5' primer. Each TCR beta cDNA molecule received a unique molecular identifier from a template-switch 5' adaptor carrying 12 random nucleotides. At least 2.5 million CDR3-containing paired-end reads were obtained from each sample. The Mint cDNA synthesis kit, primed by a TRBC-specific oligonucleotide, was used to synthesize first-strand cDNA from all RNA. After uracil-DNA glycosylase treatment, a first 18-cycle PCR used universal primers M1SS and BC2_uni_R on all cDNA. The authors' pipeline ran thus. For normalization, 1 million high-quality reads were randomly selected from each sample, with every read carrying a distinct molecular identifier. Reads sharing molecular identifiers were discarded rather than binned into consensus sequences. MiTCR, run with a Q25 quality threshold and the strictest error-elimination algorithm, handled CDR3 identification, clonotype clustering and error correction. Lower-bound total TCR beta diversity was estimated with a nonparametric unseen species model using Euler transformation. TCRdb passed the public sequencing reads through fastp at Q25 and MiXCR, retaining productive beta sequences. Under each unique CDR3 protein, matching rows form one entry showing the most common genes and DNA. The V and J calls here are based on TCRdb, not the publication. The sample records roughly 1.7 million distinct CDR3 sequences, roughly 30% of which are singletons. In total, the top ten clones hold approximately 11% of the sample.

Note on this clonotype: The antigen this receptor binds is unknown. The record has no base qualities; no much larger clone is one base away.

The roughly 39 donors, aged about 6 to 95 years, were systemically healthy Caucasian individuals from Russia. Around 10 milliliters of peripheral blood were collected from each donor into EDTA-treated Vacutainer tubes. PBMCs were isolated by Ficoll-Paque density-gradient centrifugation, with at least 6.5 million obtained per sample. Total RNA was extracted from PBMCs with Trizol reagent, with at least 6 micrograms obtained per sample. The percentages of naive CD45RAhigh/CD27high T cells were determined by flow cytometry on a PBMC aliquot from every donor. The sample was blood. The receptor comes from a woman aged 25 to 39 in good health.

The CDR3: CASSLAFGATNEKLFF. The nucleotide sequence is TGTGCCAGCAGCTTGGCCTTTGGGGCGACGAATGAAAAACTGTTTTTT. The chain is assembled from TRBV5-8 and TRBJ1-4; a weak D assignment points to TRBD1 (5 bases agree). Including cysteine and phenylalanine, the CDR3 has 16 amino acids. CDR3 DNA only is kept here, 48 bases in frame from base 1. V is reduced by 0 bases and J by 5 bases, leaving a spacing of 14 bases between them. CDR1 and CDR2 are read off the germline V gene as SGHTS and YDEGEE.